This TCR beta chain stems from a study of CD8 T cells in ankylosing spondylitis. Study-wide points: The authors reported significant enrichment of disease-linked clones in matched ankylosing spondylitis synovial fluid. Earlier studies detected some motif variants in reactive arthritis synovial fluid and blood. It appeared that ankylosing spondylitis blood was characterized by a TCR beta motif of several highly homologous variants. Clones linked to disease, bearing a CD8+ phenotype, were relatively rare in peripheral blood.

TCRdb re-called the 5' RACE reads with MiXCR, one entry per CDR3 protein. This sample has about 540,000 distinct CDR3 sequences; roughly 13% occur once, and the top ten carry 6.5% to 7%. Worth noting for this clonotype: Antigen specificity is unknown.

CDR3 length: 16 amino acids. Between the trimmed V and J ends, which lost 3 bases and 0 bases, there was a span of 12 bases. The germline V gene has CDR1 LGHNA and CDR2 YNFKEQ. The chain joins TRBV4-2 to TRBJ2-1; weak D call: TRBD2 (6 bases). The sequence was collected from a male donor with ankylosing spondylitis. Sequences were obtained from blood, either unsorted or a sorted T cell fraction (not recorded which). The CDR3 sequence is CASSHGGLSSYNEQFF. CDR3 nucleotides: TGTGCCAGCAGCCACGGAGGGCTGAGCTCCTACAATGAGCAGTTCTTC.